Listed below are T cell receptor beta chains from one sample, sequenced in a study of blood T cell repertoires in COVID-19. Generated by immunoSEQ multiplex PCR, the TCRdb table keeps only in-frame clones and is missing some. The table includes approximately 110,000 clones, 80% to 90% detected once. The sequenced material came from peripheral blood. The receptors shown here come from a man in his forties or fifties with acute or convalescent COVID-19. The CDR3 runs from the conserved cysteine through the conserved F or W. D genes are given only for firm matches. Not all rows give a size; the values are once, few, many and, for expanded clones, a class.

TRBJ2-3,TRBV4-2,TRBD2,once,CASSLSGGSADTQYF,TGTGCCAGCAGCCTAAGCGGGGGATCCGCAGATACGCAGTATTTT
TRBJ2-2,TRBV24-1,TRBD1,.,CATSETGGTGELFF,TGTGCCACCAGCGAGACAGGGGGCACCGGGGAGCTGTTTTTT
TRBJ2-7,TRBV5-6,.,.,CASSQGTGYSYEQYF,TGTGCCAGCAGCCAGGGAACAGGGTATTCCTACGAGCAGTACTTC
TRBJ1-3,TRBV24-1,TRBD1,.,CATSETGPPGNTIYF,TGTGCCACCAGTGAGACAGGGCCTCCTGGAAACACCATATATTTT
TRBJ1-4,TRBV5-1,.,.,CAGRGEKLFF,TGCGCCGGAAGGGGAGAAAAACTGTTTTTT
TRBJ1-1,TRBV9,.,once,CASSVVQVNTEAFF,TGTGCCAGCAGCGTAGTTCAGGTGAACACTGAAGCTTTCTTT
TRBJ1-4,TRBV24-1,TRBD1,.,CATAGQGFNEKLFF,TGTGCCACGGCGGGACAGGGTTTTAATGAAAAACTGTTTTTT
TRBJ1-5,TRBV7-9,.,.,CASSLGSQPQHF,TGTGCCAGCAGCCTCGGGAGTCAGCCCCAGCATTTT
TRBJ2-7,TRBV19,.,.,CASVRQVSLREQYF,TGTGCCAGTGTTAGACAGGTCTCTTTACGGGAGCAGTACTTC
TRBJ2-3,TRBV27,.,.,CASSLKQGRTDTQYF,TGTGCCAGCAGTTTAAAACAGGGCCGCACAGATACGCAGTATTTT
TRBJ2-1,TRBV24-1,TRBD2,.,CATSDDPAGAYNEQFF,TGTGCCACCAGTGATGATCCAGCGGGGGCCTACAATGAGCAGTTCTTC
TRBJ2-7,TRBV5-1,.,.,CASSRGEGYEQYF,TGCGCCAGCAGCAGGGGGGAGGGTTACGAGCAGTACTTC
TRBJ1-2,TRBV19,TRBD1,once,CASSIKIGTGGEVGYTF,TGTGCCAGTAGTATTAAAATCGGGACAGGGGGCGAAGTTGGCTACACCTTC
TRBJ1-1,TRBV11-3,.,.,CASSLAGNTEAFF,TGTGCCAGCAGCTTAGCGGGGAACACTGAAGCTTTCTTT
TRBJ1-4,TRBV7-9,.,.,CASSLGQTLNEKLFF,TGTGCCAGCAGCCTTGGACAGACCCTTAATGAAAAACTGTTTTTT
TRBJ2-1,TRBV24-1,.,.,CATSGQIYNEQFF,TGTGCCACCAGTGGACAGATATACAATGAGCAGTTCTTC
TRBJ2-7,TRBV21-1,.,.,CASSRDRGRDNSSGPLSYEQYF,TGTGCCAGCAGCCGAGACAGGGGCCGGGACAACTCATCGGGGCCGTTGTCCTACGAGCAGTACTTC
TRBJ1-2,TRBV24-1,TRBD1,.,CATTEEEAGGYSNYGYTF,TGTGCCACCACCGAGGAGGAGGCAGGGGGATATTCGAACTATGGCTACACCTTC